Described below is a single T cell receptor beta chain sequence and its context. The antigen it recognizes is unknown. Base-call qualities are not available, and no considerably larger clone is one nucleotide away. The data were taken from a study of control samples from healthy donors and cancer patients (dated by TCRdb to 2018 to 2021). The protocol used for the library was the immunoSEQ multiplex PCR assay. The source is immuneACCESS, and TCRdb retained only in-frame sequences with V and J called. Part of the clones is not carried over; for the studies checked, unresolved V genes explain less than half of this, and the remainder is unexplained. This sample comprises around 13,000 clones, approximately 80% of them detected only once. 7% to 10% of the sample is taken by the ten largest. The trim is 5 bases for V and 6 bases for J, with a gap of 11 bases between the germline ends. The CDR3 spans 14 residues, from the cysteine through the phenylalanine. Only the CDR3 portion is preserved as DNA: 42 bases, with reading frame beginning at the first base. Taken from the germline V gene (reference sequence), the CDR1 and CDR2 loops are SGHAT and FQDESV.

This receptor was identified in a male donor with melanoma. The sequence is built from TRBV11-1 and TRBJ1-6; the D gene remains uncertain. Sequenced: formalin-fixed, paraffin-embedded tissue. The CDR3 reads as follows: CASSQEAINSPLHF. The base sequence is TGTGCCAGCAGCCAGGAAGCGATTAATTCACCCCTCCACTTT.